These 29 T cell receptor beta chains share one sample of origin, sequenced in a study of technical replicates of blood from a few donors. Assay used: immunoSEQ multiplex PCR; TCRdb lists only in-frame clones, some missing. The sample holds tens of thousands of clones; just over 95% are singletons and the top ten take more than 0.15%. The sample was T cells isolated from PBMCs. The receptors shown here come from a human donor in good health.

The chain has TRBV9 and TRBJ1-6; a possible D gene is TRBD1 (5 bases). Per germline, CDR1 SGDLS and CDR2 YYNGEE. This CDR3 spans 14 amino acids. The V and J ends lost 0 bases and 5 bases respectively, with 6 bases between them. The CDR3 DNA reads TGTGCCAGCAGCGTAGTAGGGGATAATTCACCCCTCCACTTT. This encodes CASSVVGDNSPLHF.

The V gene is TRBV6-5, the J gene TRBJ1-5; TRBD1 matches at 8 bases. This CDR3 is 16 amino acids long. The germline CDR1 and CDR2 sequences are MNHEY and SVGAGI. Unmatched junction bases numbered 7, after V lost 4 bases and J lost 2 bases. CDR3 region: CASSSQGASGNQPQHF. CDR3 bases: TGTGCCAGCAGTTCCCAGGGGGCGAGCGGCAATCAGCCCCAGCATTTT.

DNA for the CDR3: TGTGCCAGCAGTTACGAAGCGGGATTCAGCGTGGAGACCCAGTACTTC. The encoded protein is CASSYEAGFSVETQYF. V is TRBV6-5 and J is TRBJ2-5, with TRBD2 matching over 7 bases. The germline V gene encodes CDR1 MNHEY and CDR2 SVGAGI. J gave up 5 bases and V 2 bases, and 11 bases lay outside the gene matches. CDR3 length: 16 residues.

The V gene is TRBV19, the J gene TRBJ2-5, with 10 bases lining up with TRBD2. Trimming removed 4 bases from V and 5 bases from J; junction bases left unmatched: 10. Germline V CDR1 and CDR2: LNHDA, SQIVND (reference sequence). The CDR3 has 16 amino acids. The CDR3 sequence: CASSSPSGGLGETQYF. The CDR3 region has the DNA TGTGCCAGTAGTAGTCCTAGCGGGGGTTTGGGGGAGACCCAGTACTTC.

The rearrangement links TRBV7-9 to TRBJ2-3; 8 bases agree with TRBD2. The CDR3 has 16 amino acids. The V gene's germline CDR1 is SEHNR and CDR2 FQNEAQ (reference sequence). V lost 5 bases to trimming and J lost 1 base; unmatched junction nucleotides: 8. The CDR3 DNA follows: TGTGCCAGCAGCGTCGCGCTAGCGGGCCGCACAGATACGCAGTATTTT. Its protein product is CASSVALAGRTDTQYF.

This sequence joins TRBV5-1 and TRBJ1-1, with D perhaps TRBD1 (5 bases). This CDR3 is 13 amino acids long. Germline V gives CDR1 SGHRS, CDR2 YFSETQ. Trimming shortened V by 7 bases and J by 2 bases, and 12 bases separated the two germline ends. CDR3: CASRYDRNTEAFF. The CDR3 coding sequence is TGCGCCAGCCGATACGACAGAAACACTGAAGCTTTCTTT.

With regard to this clone: At one boundary the junction diverges from the germline segment, which might be a read error. This rearrangement joins TRBV7-9 to TRBJ1-1; 9 bases line up with TRBD1. The CDR3 extends over 16 amino acids. Looked up from germline, CDR1 is SEHNR and CDR2 is FQNEAQ (reference sequence). The CDR3 nucleotides are TGTGCCAGCAGCTCGGGACAGGGAACGGTGAAAACTGAAGCTTTCTTT. Amino acids: CASSSGQGTVKTEAFF.

V gene TRBV13 combines with J gene TRBJ2-3; TRBD2 aligns across 9 bases. Germline V gene lookup returns CDR1 PRHDT and CDR2 FYEKMQ (reference sequence). With 5 bases clipped from V and 3 bases from J, the junction kept 15 bases outside the gene matches. There are 18 residues in the CDR3. The CDR3: CASSPSAGGLLKTDTQYF. CDR3 sequence (DNA): TGTGCCAGCAGCCCCTCGGCGGGAGGGCTATTAAAAACAGATACGCAGTATTTT.

The rearrangement joins TRBV11-2 to TRBJ2-1, with D possibly matching TRBD1 (5 bases). Trimming cost V 1 base and J 6 bases, with 13 bases left between them. The CDR3 has 15 residues. Germline assignment: CDR1 SGHAT and CDR2 FQNNGV. In DNA, the CDR3 is TGTGCCAGCAGCTTAGGTCAGGGTGCGGCCAATGAGCAGTTCTTC. Translating gives CASSLGQGAANEQFF.

The CDR3: CASSIGETYEQYF. The CDR3 nucleotides read TGTGCCAGTAGTATAGGGGAGACCTACGAGCAGTACTTC. The rearrangement links TRBV19 to TRBJ2-7, with D possibly being TRBD2 (5 bases). CDR1 and CDR2 from the germline V gene are LNHDA and SQIVND (reference sequence). V was trimmed by 1 base and J by 2 bases, leaving 6 bases between them. The CDR3 totals 13 residues.

The rearrangement links TRBV29-1 to TRBJ2-5, with D perhaps matching TRBD1 (6 bases). The CDR3 extends over 13 amino acids. Trimming left V 6 bases short and J 1 base short, with 12 bases between. The germline V gene has CDR1 SQVTM and CDR2 ANQGSEA. CDR3 sequence: CSVESRGQETQYF. Written as DNA, the CDR3 is TGCAGCGTCGAGAGCAGGGGCCAAGAGACCCAGTACTTC.

The CDR3 bases are TGCGCCAGCAACGGCGACATCTTCCAAGAGACCCAGTACTTC. Protein: CASNGDIFQETQYF. The chain links TRBV5-1 to TRBJ2-5; D not certain. The germline V gene has CDR1 SGHRS and CDR2 YFSETQ. The CDR3 sequence is 14 residues long. V was pared by 6 bases and J by 1 base, with 13 bases between.

In nucleotides, the CDR3 is TGTGCCAGCAGTAAGGAGTTCCTAGCCAAAAACATTCAGTACTTC. It yields the protein CASSKEFLAKNIQYF. V gene TRBV28 combines with J gene TRBJ2-4; D unresolved. With 5 bases removed from V and 0 bases from J, the gap between germline ends came to 11 bases. The CDR3 runs 15 residues. Germline V gene sequence: CDR1 MDHEN, CDR2 SYDVKM.

This clone has only one observation. The chain couples TRBV11-2 to TRBJ1-2, with 9 bases that match TRBD1. The germline CDR1 and CDR2 sequences are SGHAT and FQNNGV. The CDR3 totals 14 residues. J lost 4 bases, V lost 6 bases, and 6 bases had no gene match. CDR3 sequence reads: CASRWTGDAYGYTF. CDR3 sequence (DNA): TGTGCCAGCAGATGGACAGGGGATGCCTATGGCTACACCTTC.

The rearrangement links TRBV29-1 to TRBJ2-5; D perhaps matches TRBD2 (6 bases). Germline CDR1 is SQVTM and CDR2 is ANQGSEA. With 6 bases removed from V and 2 bases from J, the gap between germline ends came to 28 bases. The length of the CDR3 is 18 residues. The CDR3 DNA reads TGCAGCGTCGCCGGTTGGGCTAGCGCCGGACGGGGTCAAGAGACCCAGTACTTC. Encoded protein: CSVAGWASAGRGQETQYF.

CDR3 nucleotide sequence: TGTGCCAGCAGCTCAAGACCTACCGGGATGGATACGCAGTATTTT. Translation gives CASSSRPTGMDTQYF. The V and J genes are TRBV6-1 and TRBJ2-3; TRBD2 might be the D (5 bases). The germline CDR1 and CDR2 sequences are MNHNS and SASEGT. V lost 6 bases and J 6 bases, leaving 19 bases between the germline ends. The CDR3 has 15 residues.

V gene TRBV4-1 combines with J gene TRBJ1-5, with 8 positions matching TRBD1. Germline lookup yields CDR1 MGHRA and CDR2 YSYEKL. This CDR3 comprises 17 residues. V lost 0 bases and J lost 6; bases outside the gene matches: 10. CDR3 in amino acids: CASSQDRDRGRSQPQHF. The DNA for the CDR3 is TGCGCCAGCAGCCAAGATCGAGACAGGGGAAGATCTCAGCCCCAGCATTTT.

This chain links TRBV7-9 with TRBJ2-1; 10 nucleotides line up with TRBD2. Per the germline V gene, CDR1 is SEHNR and CDR2 is FQNEAQ (reference sequence). Trimming at V came to 4 bases and at J to 5 bases, leaving 8 bases not matched to a gene. The CDR3 extends over 16 amino acids. CDR3 sequence: CASSSAGLAVHNEQFF. The CDR3 nucleotides are TGTGCCAGCAGCTCGGCCGGACTAGCGGTGCACAATGAGCAGTTCTTC. Using reference TRBV7-9 and TRBJ2-1 for the parts outside the CDR3, the full variable domain is DTGVSQNPRHKITKRGQNVTFRCDPISEHNRLYWYRQTLGQGPEFLTYFQNEAQLEKSRLLSDRFSAERPKGSFSTLEIQRTEQGDSAMYLCASSSAGLAVHNEQFFGPGTRLTVL.

The chain combines TRBV4-1 with TRBJ1-1, with a possible D match to TRBD1 (5 bases). The V gene's germline CDR1 is MGHRA and CDR2 YSYEKL. The CDR3 is 16 amino acids. V was trimmed by 0 bases and J by 0 bases, leaving 11 bases between them. CDR3 sequence: CASSQDRGHVNTEAFF. For the CDR3, the DNA is TGCGCCAGCAGCCAAGATCGCGGACATGTGAACACTGAAGCTTTCTTT.

V usage is TRBV30 and J usage is TRBJ2-7, with D possibly TRBD1 on 6 matching bases. The CDR3 contains 15 residues. Germline assignment: CDR1 GTSNPN and CDR2 SVGIG (reference sequence). Trimming took off 0 bases at V and 3 bases at J, with 15 bases between the two ends. CDR3 region: CAWSVTTGINYEQYF. The CDR3, as DNA: TGTGCCTGGAGTGTAACTACAGGGATTAACTACGAGCAGTACTTC. The full variable domain, rest sourced from reference TRBV30 and TRBJ2-7, is SQTIHQWPATLVQPVGSPLSLECTVEGTSNPNLYWYRQAAGRGLQLLFYSVGIGQISSEVPQNLSASRPQDRQFILSSKKLLLSDSGFYLCAWSVTTGINYEQYFGPGTRLTVT.

The V call is TRBV5-1, the J call TRBJ2-7; TRBD1 is a possible D gene (5 bases). Trimming left V 6 bases short and J 3 bases short, with 10 bases between. Germline assignment: CDR1 SGHRS and CDR2 YFSETQ. This CDR3 contains 12 residues. The CDR3 protein is CASTGLNYEQYF. CDR3 in DNA: TGCGCCAGCACAGGGCTCAACTACGAGCAGTACTTC.

The chain employs TRBV7-2 and TRBJ2-2; D may be TRBD2 (5 bases). V lost 2 bases and J 6 bases, leaving 16 bases between the germline ends. Germline lookup yields CDR1 SGHTA and CDR2 FQGNSA. This CDR3 has 16 residues. The CDR3 protein is CASSLYRGNTPGELFF. CDR3 DNA sequence: TGTGCCAGCAGCTTATACCGGGGAAATACACCCGGGGAGCTGTTTTTT.

This sequence joins TRBV5-1 and TRBJ1-1, with D perhaps matching TRBD1 (5 bases). This CDR3 contains 14 residues. Trimming cost V 3 bases and J 4 bases, with 13 bases left between them. Germline-derived CDR1 and CDR2 are SGHRS and YFSETQ. The CDR3 DNA follows: TGCGCCAGCAGCTGGGGGGGTATTGGCACTGAAGCTTTCTTT. Protein product: CASSWGGIGTEAFF.

The DNA of the CDR3 is TGTGCCACCAGCAGACCGCCCAGTGGTAGCGGGGGATCTAGCACAGATACGCAGTATTTT. The encoded protein is CATSRPPSGSGGSSTDTQYF. V usage is TRBV15 and J usage is TRBJ2-3, with 9 bases identical to TRBD2. There are 20 residues in the CDR3. The germline V gene encodes CDR1 LNHNV and CDR2 YYDKDF (reference sequence). Unmatched junction bases numbered 15, after V lost 2 bases and J lost 0 bases.

The sample holds one count of this clone. This rearrangement joins TRBV6-6 to TRBJ2-7; D might be TRBD2 (6 bases). Germline V lookup: CDR1 MNHNY, CDR2 SVGAGI (reference sequence). There are 16 residues in the CDR3. V lost 0 bases to trimming and J lost 0 bases, with 12 bases between them. As DNA, the CDR3 is TGTGCCAGCAGTTACTCTGGGACTTCGAACTCCTACGAGCAGTACTTC. Translation: CASSYSGTSNSYEQYF.

This clone was seen just once. CDR3 sequence: CASSFKGRRGRTDTQYF. The CDR3 bases are TGTGCCAGCAGCTTTAAGGGTCGCAGGGGGCGCACAGATACGCAGTATTTT. The chain recombines TRBV13 with TRBJ2-3; 8 bases are shared with TRBD1. The CDR3 runs to 17 residues. CDR1 and CDR2 (germline): PRHDT, FYEKMQ (reference sequence). J lost 1 base, V lost 3 bases, and 9 bases had no gene match.

V is TRBV11-3 and J is TRBJ1-1; D ambiguous. This CDR3 region has 12 residues. In germline, CDR1 is SGHNT, CDR2 YENEEA. V gave up 6 bases and J gave up 1 base, with 6 bases separating them. The DNA for the CDR3 is TGTGCCAGCAGTACATCGAACACTGAAGCTTTCTTT. This translates into CASSTSNTEAFF.

This chain links TRBV11-2 with TRBJ2-1, with TRBD2 matching 11 bases. Germline CDR1 reads SGHAT; CDR2 reads FQNNGV. The CDR3 is 17 amino acids. J gave up 3 bases and V 1 base, and 5 bases lay outside the gene matches. The CDR3, as DNA: TGTGCCAGCAGCTTAGGCTCGGGACTAGCGGACTACAATGAGCAGTTCTTC. Translated: CASSLGSGLADYNEQFF. Supplemented by reference TRBV11-2 and TRBJ2-1, the full variable domain reads EAGVAQSPRYKIIEKRQSVAFWCNPISGHATLYWYQQILGQGPKLLIQFQNNGVVDDSQLPKDRFSAERLKGVDSTLKIQPAKLEDSAVYLCASSLGSGLADYNEQFFGPGTRLTVL.

This clone was seen just once. This chain joins TRBV14 and TRBJ2-7, with TRBD1 matching over 9 bases. The germline V gene has CDR1 SGHDN and CDR2 FVKESK. The CDR3 sequence is 15 residues long. V dropped 2 bases and J dropped 5; count of bases not matched to a gene: 7. CDR3 in DNA: TGTGCCAGCAGCCAATGGGGACAGGGAGAGGACGAGCAGTACTTC. This translates into CASSQWGQGEDEQYF.